The T cell receptor beta chain under discussion was sequenced for a study of control samples from healthy donors and cancer patients (dated by TCRdb to the early 2020s). Comments on this clone: Its recognized antigen is unknown. No base-level quality is on record; no much larger clone is a single base apart.

Via the germline V gene, CDR1 is MDHEN and CDR2 SYDVKM. Trimming costs V 3 bases and J 0 bases, and their ends lie 8 bases apart. The CDR3 starts with the cysteine, ends with the phenylalanine, and has 14 residues. This entry keeps only the CDR3 DNA: 42 bases, framed from base 1. The library was generated by the immunoSEQ multiplex PCR assay. TCRdb provides this immuneACCESS table in a form limited to in-frame rearrangements. Some clones are lacking; in checked studies, under half of them reflect an unresolved V gene, and why the rest are absent is not known. The sample has some 100,000 clones on record, around 90% of them singletons. Clones ranked in the top ten supply about 3% of the sample.

In this chain, TRBV28 is recombined with TRBJ1-2; the D gene is possibly TRBD1, with 5 bases matching. Specimen: blood. This TCR came from a human donor in good health. The donor label of this sample is uncertain. CDR3 protein: CASSLGGTNYGYTF. The nucleotides read TGTGCCAGCAGTTTGGGGGGTACTAACTATGGCTACACCTTC.